One sample yielded the 24 T cell receptor beta chains listed below, sequenced in a study of T cell responses to AZD1222 COVID-19 vaccine. Here immunoSEQ multiplex PCR was the method, and the copy in TCRdb shows in-frame clones only, minus some. The table lists 90,000 to 150,000 clones, 70% to 90% of them singletons. The material sequenced was peripheral blood, taken 28 days after the second AZD1222 dose. These receptors came from an adult who received the AZD1222 COVID-19 vaccine.

This chain joins TRBV15 and TRBJ1-4; tentative D call: TRBD1 (6 bases). CDR1 and CDR2 (germline): LNHNV, YYDKDF (reference sequence). V was clipped by 5 bases and J by 0 bases, with 22 bases between them. There are 19 residues in the CDR3. In DNA, the CDR3 is TGTGCCACCAGCGGTGGTAAGGGGGGCAGGTCAGCAACTAATGAAAAACTGTTTTTT. It codes for CATSGGKGGRSATNEKLFF. The full variable domain, completed using reference TRBV15 and TRBJ1-4, is DAMVIQNPRYQVTQFGKPVTLSCSQTLNHNVMYWYQQKSSQAPKLLFHYYDKDFNNEADTPDNFQSRRPNTSFCFLDIRSPGLGDTAMYLCATSGGKGGRSATNEKLFFGSGTQLSVL.

The chain combines TRBV11-1 with TRBJ2-4; the D gene is possibly TRBD2 (5 bases). The germline gives CDR1 SGHAT, CDR2 FQDESV (reference sequence). Trimming shortened V by 1 base and J by 5 bases, and 15 bases separated the two germline ends. CDR3 length: 16 amino acids. In nucleotides, the CDR3 is TGTGCCAGCAGCTTAGGGTTGGGGAGAGGAGAAAACATTCAGTACTTC. Protein: CASSLGLGRGENIQYF.

V and J are TRBV27 and TRBJ2-1; TRBD1 might be the D (5 bases). CDR3 length: 13 amino acids. Germline values: CDR1 MNHEY, CDR2 SMNVEV (reference sequence). The V and J ends lost 8 bases and 5 bases respectively, with 13 bases between them. Here the CDR3 reads CASGAQVNNEQFF. CDR3 sequence (DNA): TGTGCCAGCGGGGCACAGGTGAACAATGAGCAGTTCTTC.

V gene TRBV4-3 combines with J gene TRBJ2-7, with a possible D match to TRBD2 (6 bases). CDR1 is LGHNA, CDR2 YSLEER, per germline. CDR3 length: 13 residues. The V gene lost 3 bases and the J gene lost 6 bases, with 12 bases spanning the gap. The CDR3 bases are TGCGCCAGCAGCCAGGGGGACTCTAGCGAGCAGTACTTC. It translates to CASSQGDSSEQYF.

The gene calls are TRBV9 and TRBJ2-1, with D maybe TRBD2 (6 bases). The CDR3 runs 17 residues. Between the trimmed V and J ends, which lost 0 bases and 0 bases, there was a span of 13 bases. Germline V gene sequence: CDR1 SGDLS, CDR2 YYNGEE. The CDR3 spells CASSVEPLASSYNEQFF. In DNA, the CDR3 is TGTGCCAGCAGCGTAGAACCTCTAGCGAGCTCCTACAATGAGCAGTTCTTC.

V and J are TRBV5-4 and TRBJ2-1, with 11 nucleotides matching TRBD2. Germline values: CDR1 SGHNT, CDR2 YYREEE (reference sequence). J lost 5 bases, V lost 4 bases, and 8 bases had no gene match. This CDR3 spans 16 amino acids. The CDR3 loop reads CASSRGGTSGHNEQFF. As DNA, the CDR3 is TGTGCCAGCAGCCGGGGGGGGACTAGCGGACACAATGAGCAGTTCTTC.

The chain couples TRBV30 to TRBJ2-7; no clear D gene. Germline lookup yields CDR1 GTSNPN and CDR2 SVGIG (reference sequence). The CDR3 is made up of 14 amino acids. V was clipped by 4 bases and J by 2 bases, with 15 bases between them. CDR3 amino acids: CAWMIPGSTYEQYF. The CDR3 coding sequence is TGTGCCTGGATGATACCAGGAAGCACCTACGAGCAGTACTTC.

The J gene is TRBJ1-2, the V gene TRBV18, with 7 bases fitting TRBD1. CDR1 is KGHSH, CDR2 LQKENI, per germline. V lost 2 bases, J lost 0 bases, and 6 bases stayed unmatched. CDR3 length equals 16 residues. DNA of the CDR3: TGTGCCAGCTCACCAAAACAGGGGCCAGCTAACTATGGCTACACCTTC. Protein sequence: CASSPKQGPANYGYTF.

CDR3 sequence: CASKEEDRGAQPQHF. DNA for the CDR3: TGTGCCAGTAAGGAGGAGGACAGGGGAGCTCAGCCCCAGCATTTT. The V call is TRBV19, the J call TRBJ1-5; 9 bases agree with TRBD1. V lost 7 bases, J lost 6 bases, and 10 bases stayed unmatched. The V gene's germline CDR1 is LNHDA and CDR2 SQIVND (reference sequence). CDR3 size: 15 residues.

This chain uses TRBV7-3 with TRBJ2-6, with D uncertain. Per germline, CDR1 SGHTA and CDR2 FQGTGA. The germline V and J ends were trimmed by 2 bases and 4 bases, with 9 bases remaining between them. CDR3 size: 15 residues. This CDR3 reads CASSLRPPGANVLTF. The CDR3 DNA is TGTGCCAGCAGCTTACGTCCGCCCGGGGCCAACGTCCTGACTTTC.

The chain recombines TRBV30 with TRBJ1-3; 7 nucleotides agree with TRBD1. The V gene's germline CDR1 is GTSNPN and CDR2 SVGIG (reference sequence). Trimming took 3 bases from V and 2 from J; bases not matched to a gene: 7. This CDR3 is 15 amino acids long. As DNA, the CDR3 is TGTGCCTGGAGCATAAAGGGGGCACCTGGAAACACCATATATTTT. It encodes CAWSIKGAPGNTIYF.

Comments on this clone: Its ends do not fully match the called genes, so a read error is possible. This chain uses TRBV7-7 with TRBJ2-5; 8 bases are shared with TRBD1. This CDR3 contains 14 residues. CDR1 and CDR2 from the germline V gene are SSHAT and FNYEAQ (reference sequence). The CDR3 protein is CASSPDRGGETQYF. CDR3 DNA: TGTGCTAGCAGCCCAGACAGGGGTGGCGAGACCCAGTACTTC.

This rearrangement joins TRBV4-1 to TRBJ1-6, with D tentatively TRBD1 (6 bases). The CDR3 extends over 13 amino acids. Trimming cost V 4 bases and J 8 bases, with 9 bases left between them. Germline loops: CDR1 MGHRA, CDR2 YSYEKL. CDR3 residues: CASSRTVYSPLHF. The CDR3 region has the DNA TGCGCCAGCAGCCGGACAGTGTATTCACCCCTCCACTTT.

V gene TRBV13 combines with J gene TRBJ2-2, with 16 bases fitting TRBD2. The V and J ends lost 4 bases and 7 bases, in that order; junction bases with no gene match: 6. Germline CDR1 and CDR2: PRHDT and FYEKMQ (reference sequence). CDR3 length: 17 residues. The CDR3 sequence: CASSSGLAGGQFGELFF. The DNA for the CDR3 is TGTGCCAGCAGCTCGGGACTAGCGGGGGGGCAATTCGGGGAGCTGTTTTTT.

This clone is a singleton in its sample. The rearrangement uses TRBV7-9 and TRBJ2-7; perhaps D is TRBD1 or TRBD2 (5 bases each). This CDR3 spans 15 amino acids. Germline CDR1 SEHNR, CDR2 FQNEAQ (reference sequence). Trimming stripped 1 base from V and 5 bases from J, with 15 bases between. The DNA of the CDR3 is TGTGCCAGCAGCTTAGATGGGGCGGGTAATGACGAGCAGTACTTC. Translation gives CASSLDGAGNDEQYF.

This rearrangement joins TRBV4-1 to TRBJ1-4; no reliable D call. The CDR3 covers 17 residues. Germline CDR1 and CDR2: MGHRA and YSYEKL. V was shortened by 1 base and J by 8 bases, with 20 bases between the two germline ends. CDR3 sequence: CASSQGGSGSLLEKLFF. The CDR3, as DNA: TGCGCCAGCAGCCAAGGAGGGTCCGGTAGTTTGTTGGAAAAACTGTTTTTT.

The chain links TRBV3-1 (or the pseudogene TRBV3-2) to TRBJ1-4; a weak D match, TRBD1 (6 bases). Trimming left V 0 bases short and J 8 bases short, with 16 bases between. Germline values: CDR1 LGHDT, CDR2 YNNKEL (reference sequence). The length of the CDR3 is 16 residues. CDR3 nucleotides: TGTGCCAGCAGCCAAGATTCGGGGGGCGCTGAAGAAAAACTGTTTTTT. Protein: CASSQDSGGAEEKLFF.

The rearrangement links TRBV6-5 to TRBJ1-6, with D hard to call. Per germline, CDR1 MNHEY and CDR2 SVGAGI. The CDR3 consists of 13 residues. With 6 bases removed from V and 7 bases from J, the gap between germline ends came to 10 bases. The DNA for the CDR3 is TGTGCCAGCAGCCGGCAGGTCAATTCACCCCTCCACTTT. It is translated as CASSRQVNSPLHF.

The genes are TRBV18 and TRBJ2-1; D possibly corresponds to TRBD2 (5 bases). CDR3 size: 12 residues. Per germline, CDR1 KGHSH and CDR2 LQKENI. The V end was cut by 1 base, the J end by 9 bases, with 7 bases between. The CDR3, as DNA: TGTGCCAGCTCACCACGGAGCGGTGAGCAGTTCTTC. Amino acid sequence: CASSPRSGEQFF.

This chain joins TRBV27 and TRBJ2-1, with 7 bases that match TRBD1. This CDR3 has 20 residues. From germline, CDR1 is MNHEY and CDR2 SMNVEV (reference sequence). The ends lost 3 bases at V and 4 bases at J; junction bases unmatched: 21. CDR3 bases: TGTGCCAGCAGTTTCCCCACGGGGCAGTCTAGAGGGGGCCTATACAATGAGCAGTTCTTC. Its translation is CASSFPTGQSRGGLYNEQFF.

The rearrangement uses TRBV7-2 and TRBJ1-1; D gene unclear. The CDR3 is 17 residues long. Germline V CDR1 and CDR2: SGHTA, FQGNSA. The V and J ends lost 1 base and 0 bases respectively, with 15 bases between them. The CDR3 protein is CASSLGAVKPMNTEAFF. CDR3 nucleotides: TGTGCCAGCAGCTTAGGGGCAGTGAAGCCCATGAACACTGAAGCTTTCTTT. Combining the CDR3 with reference TRBV7-2 and TRBJ1-1 gives the whole variable domain GAGVSQSPSNKVTEKGKDVELRCDPISGHTALYWYRQSLGQGLEFLIYFQGNSAPDKSGLPSDRFSAERTGGSVSTLTIQRTQQEDSAVYLCASSLGAVKPMNTEAFFGQGTRLTVV.

The rearrangement uses TRBV28 and TRBJ1-2; 7 nucleotides match TRBD1. J lost 7 bases, V lost 3 bases, and 8 bases had no gene match. CDR3 size: 14 residues. Germline V CDR1 and CDR2: MDHEN, SYDVKM. This chain's CDR3 is CASSLPTGFGGYTF. Written as DNA, the CDR3 is TGTGCCAGCAGTTTGCCGACAGGGTTTGGTGGCTACACCTTC.

The chain has TRBV30 and TRBJ1-2, with D tentatively TRBD1 (6 bases). V lost 2 bases, J lost 6 bases, and 13 bases lay in between. Germline CDR1 is GTSNPN and CDR2 is SVGIG (reference sequence). The CDR3 is 13 amino acids. This CDR3 reads CAWSRTGWDGYTF. The CDR3 region has the DNA TGTGCCTGGAGTCGAACAGGGTGGGATGGCTACACCTTC.

Notes on this clone: One end of the junction varies from germline; a read error may be responsible. V usage is TRBV4-1 and J usage is TRBJ2-7; a weak D match, TRBD2 (7 bases). There are 17 residues in the CDR3. Germline V gene sequence: CDR1 MGHRA, CDR2 YSYEKL. CDR3 coding DNA: TGCGCCCGCAGCCAAGGGGGGGGACGGAGGAACTCCTACGAGCAGTACTTC. Translating it yields CARSQGGGRRNSYEQYF.